Included here is one T cell receptor (beta chain) sequence, with context. The CDR3 consists of 16 residues. Per the germline V gene, CDR1 is LGHNA and CDR2 is YNFKEQ. The trim removed 3 bases at V and 4 bases at J, leaving 1 base unmatched. The data originate from a study of cytomegalovirus exposure and HLA in healthy donors. Vbeta (60) and Jbeta (13) primers were used in the PCR. The table came from immunoSEQ multiplex PCR; TCRdb's copy has only in-frame clones and leaves some out. The sample includes 140,000 or so clones, about 82% of them seen just once. The chain uses TRBV4-2 and TRBJ2-1; TRBD2 matches 15 bases. The sequenced sample consisted of PBMCs. The receptor comes from a male donor in good health and CMV-seronegative. This CDR3 reads CASSQGTSGGYNEQFF. The CDR3 coding sequence is TGTGCCAGCAGCCAGGGGACTAGCGGGGGGTACAATGAGCAGTTCTTC.